One sample yielded the 8 T cell receptor beta chains listed below, sequenced in a study of shared clonotypes between healthy human individuals. Here immunoSEQ multiplex PCR was the method, and the copy in TCRdb shows in-frame clones only, minus some. The sample shows 2 million to 2.5 million clones, around 93% of them seen only once. The naive CD8 population came from CD45RO-negative cells selected for CCR7, without terminally differentiated effector memory CD45RA+ cells. Sequencing was done on a sample of naive CD8+ T cells from PBMCs. The receptor source for this set is a man in his late teens or twenties in good health. Some clones in this sample may be carry-over from other donors' samples.

This chain connects TRBV5-4 to TRBJ2-7; TRBD1 agrees at 9 bases. CDR1 and CDR2 (germline): SGHNT, YYREEE (reference sequence). This CDR3 region has 14 residues. After removal of 0 bases from V and 5 bases from J, the junction contained 3 bases not matched to a gene. The CDR3 loop reads CASSLVQGANEQYF. The CDR3 coding sequence is TGTGCCAGCAGCTTGGTACAGGGGGCTAACGAGCAGTACTTC. Looking up the rest from reference TRBV5-4 and TRBJ2-7 gives the full variable domain: ETGVTQSPTHLIKTRGQQVTLRCSSQSGHNTVSWYQQALGQGPQFIFQYYREEENGRGNFPPRFSGLQFPNYSSELNVNALELDDSALYLCASSLVQGANEQYFGPGTRLTVT.

The chain links TRBV29-1 to TRBJ1-2; no clear D gene. Germline loops: CDR1 SQVTM, CDR2 ANQGSEA. Deletions cut 5 bases from V and 3 bases from J, with 13 bases between. The CDR3 is 13 amino acids. As DNA, the CDR3 is TGCAGCGTTCCTCTGCCGGGAGACTATGGCTACACCTTC. Translating gives CSVPLPGDYGYTF.

The V and J genes are TRBV10-2 and TRBJ2-1, with D possibly matching TRBD2 (6 bases). Trimming stripped 2 bases from V and 2 bases from J, with 10 bases between. The CDR3 extends over 15 amino acids. In germline, CDR1 is WSHSY, CDR2 SAAADI. The DNA for the CDR3 is TGCGCCAGCAGTGAGGCGGGGCATGCCTACAATGAGCAGTTCTTC. Protein: CASSEAGHAYNEQFF.

With respect to this clone: The sample has other DNA sequences that encode this CDR3 too. The gene calls are TRBV2 and TRBJ2-1, with 10 bases that match TRBD2. Germline V gives CDR1 SNHLY, CDR2 FYNNEI. The CDR3 is 15 residues long. Trimming cost V 2 bases and J 4 bases; bases outside gene matches: 2. This CDR3 reads CASSETSGAYNEQFF. The CDR3 DNA reads as TGTGCCAGCAGTGAAACTAGCGGGGCATACAATGAGCAGTTCTTC.

This chain uses TRBV7-6 with TRBJ2-7, with D possibly being TRBD2 (6 bases). The V end lost 1 base, the J end lost 4 bases, and 11 bases lay between the germline ends. The CDR3 is 14 amino acids. Germline CDR1 reads SGHVS; CDR2 reads FNYEAQ. The CDR3, as DNA: TGTGCCAGCAGCTTAGGGAGGGGCGGGTACGAGCAGTACTTC. It is translated as CASSLGRGGYEQYF.

V usage is TRBV5-4 and J usage is TRBJ1-2; 7 positions match TRBD1. This CDR3 has 14 residues. CDR1 SGHNT and CDR2 YYREEE come from the germline V gene (reference sequence). After removal of 4 bases from V and 4 bases from J, the junction contained 7 bases not matched to a gene. For the CDR3, the DNA is TGTGCCAGCAGCATACAGGGGTATGCCTATGGCTACACCTTC. This gives the protein CASSIQGYAYGYTF.

The chain joins TRBV4-3 to TRBJ2-1; D perhaps matches TRBD1 (5 bases). V shed 0 bases and J shed 0 bases, with 27 bases lying between them. CDR1 and CDR2 from the germline V gene are LGHNA and YSLEER. This CDR3 region has 22 residues. The CDR3 region has the DNA TGCGCCAGCAGCCAAGATCGGTGGGGTAGCCAAGGGGAAATAAGCTCCTACAATGAGCAGTTCTTC. It specifies CASSQDRWGSQGEISSYNEQFF.

V and J are TRBV5-4 and TRBJ2-7, with D unresolved. With 4 bases removed from V and 2 bases from J, the gap between germline ends came to 19 bases. This CDR3 has 16 residues. Germline assignment: CDR1 SGHNT and CDR2 YYREEE (reference sequence). The CDR3 sequence is CASSPEAGLLTYEQYF. The CDR3 DNA reads TGTGCCAGCAGCCCAGAGGCCGGGCTCCTGACCTACGAGCAGTACTTC.